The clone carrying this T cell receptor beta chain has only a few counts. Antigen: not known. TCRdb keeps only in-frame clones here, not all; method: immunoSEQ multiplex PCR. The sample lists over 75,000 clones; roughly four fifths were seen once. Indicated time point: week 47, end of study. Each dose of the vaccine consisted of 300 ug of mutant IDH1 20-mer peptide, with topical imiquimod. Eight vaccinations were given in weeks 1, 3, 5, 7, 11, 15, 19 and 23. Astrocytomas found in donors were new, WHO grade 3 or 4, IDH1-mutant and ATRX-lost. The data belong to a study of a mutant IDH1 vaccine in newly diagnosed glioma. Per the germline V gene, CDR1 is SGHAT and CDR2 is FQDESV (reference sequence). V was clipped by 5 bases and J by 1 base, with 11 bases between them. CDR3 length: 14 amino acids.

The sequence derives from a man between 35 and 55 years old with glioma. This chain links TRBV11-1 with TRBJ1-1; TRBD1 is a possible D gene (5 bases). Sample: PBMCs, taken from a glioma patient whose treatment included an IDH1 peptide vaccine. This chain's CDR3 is CASSGGTRNTEAFF. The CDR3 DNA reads TGTGCCAGCAGCGGCGGGACGAGGAACACTGAAGCTTTCTTT.